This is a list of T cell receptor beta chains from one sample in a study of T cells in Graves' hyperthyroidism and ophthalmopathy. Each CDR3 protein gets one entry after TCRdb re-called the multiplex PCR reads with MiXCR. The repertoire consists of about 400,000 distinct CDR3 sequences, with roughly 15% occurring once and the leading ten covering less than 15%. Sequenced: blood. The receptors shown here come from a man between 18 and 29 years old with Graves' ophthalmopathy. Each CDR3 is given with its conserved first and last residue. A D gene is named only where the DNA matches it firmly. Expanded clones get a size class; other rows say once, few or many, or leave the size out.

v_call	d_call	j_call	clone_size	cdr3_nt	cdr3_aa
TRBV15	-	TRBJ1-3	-	TGTGCCACCAGCAGGCCTGACAGCTCTGGAAACACCATATATTTT	CATSRPDSSGNTIYF
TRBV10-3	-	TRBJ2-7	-	TGTGCCATCAGTGACGGGACACCGGGCGAGCAGTACTTC	CAISDGTPGEQYF
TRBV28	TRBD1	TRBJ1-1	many	TGTGCCAGCAGTTTAGGGGACAGGGGGAACACTGAAGCTTTCTTT	CASSLGDRGNTEAFF
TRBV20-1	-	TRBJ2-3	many	TGCAGTGCTAAGAGCTATTCCCACACAGATACGCAGTATTTT	CSAKSYSHTDTQYF
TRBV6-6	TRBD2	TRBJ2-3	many	TGTGCCAGCAGTTACTCGATCGCTAGCGGGAGCACAGATACGCAGTATTTT	CASSYSIASGSTDTQYF
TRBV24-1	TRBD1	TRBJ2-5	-	TGTGCCACCAGTGATTTTGGCCGGACAGGCCAAGAGACCCAGTACTTC	CATSDFGRTGQETQYF
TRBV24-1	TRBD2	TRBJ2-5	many	TGTGCCACCAGTGATGCGAGGCTAGCGGGAGGTGGAGAGACCCAGTACTTC	CATSDARLAGGGETQYF
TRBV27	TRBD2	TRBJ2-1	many	TGTGCCAGCAGTTTAGAGCGGGAGCCCTACAATGAGCAGTTCTTC	CASSLEREPYNEQFF
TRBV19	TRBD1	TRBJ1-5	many	TGTGCCAGCAGTGCCTCAGGGGGCTGGCAGCCCCAGCATTTT	CASSASGGWQPQHF
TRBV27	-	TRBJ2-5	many	TGTGCCAGCAGTTTAGGGGGTCAGGCATGGCAAGAGACCCAGTACTTC	CASSLGGQAWQETQYF
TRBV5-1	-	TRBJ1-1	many	TGCGCCAGCAGACGAACAGCGATGAACACTGAAGCTTTCTTT	CASRRTAMNTEAFF
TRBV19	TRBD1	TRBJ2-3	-	TGTGCCACCACGGGACAGGGGGCAGATACGCAGTATTTT	CATTGQGADTQYF
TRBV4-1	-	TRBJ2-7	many	TGCGCCAGCAGCCAAGAGGAGGGCTCCTACGAGCAGTACTTC	CASSQEEGSYEQYF
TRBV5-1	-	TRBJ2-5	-	TGCGCCAGCAGCTATTTGACATACGGGGAGACCCAGTACTTC	CASSYLTYGETQYF
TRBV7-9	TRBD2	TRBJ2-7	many	TGTGCCAGCAGCTCCACAAGCGGGAGGTCAACCTACGAGCAGTACTTC	CASSSTSGRSTYEQYF
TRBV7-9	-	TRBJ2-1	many	TGTGCCAGCGATGATTTGGCCGTTAACAATGAGCAGTTCTTC	CASDDLAVNNEQFF
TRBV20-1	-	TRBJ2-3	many	TGCAGTGCTAGACAGACTTCAGATACGCAGTATTTT	CSARQTSDTQYF
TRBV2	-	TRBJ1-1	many	TGTGCCAGCAGTGGCCTACTGAACACTGAAGCTTTCTTT	CASSGLLNTEAFF
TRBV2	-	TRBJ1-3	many	TGTGCCAGCAGTGACGCCGTAGGGGCTGGAAACACCATATATTTT	CASSDAVGAGNTIYF
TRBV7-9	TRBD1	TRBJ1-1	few	TGTGCCAGCAGTAAACAACTCAGGGGGTATACTGAAGCTTTCTTT	CASSKQLRGYTEAFF
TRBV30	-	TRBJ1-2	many	TGTGCCTGGAGTGTAGGTGACGCCCGTTACACCTTC	CAWSVGDARYTF
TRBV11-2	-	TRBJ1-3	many	TGTGCCACGCATGAAGGGTTCGGAAACACCATATATTTT	CATHEGFGNTIYF
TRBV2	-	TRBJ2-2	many	TGTGCCAGCAGTGAACCCGAAACGAAGACAGGATTATCAAGGGAGCTGTTTTTT	CASSEPETKTGLSRELFF
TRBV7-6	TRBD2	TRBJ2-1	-	TGTGCCAGCAGCGCGTCTAGCGGGAGAAGCAATGAGCAGTTCTTC	CASSASSGRSNEQFF
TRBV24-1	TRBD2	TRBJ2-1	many	TGTGCCACCAGTGATTTGAGTAGCGGGAGGGCTCATGAGCAGTTCTTC	CATSDLSSGRAHEQFF
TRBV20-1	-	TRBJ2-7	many	TGCAGTGCTAATCCGCCTAGGGCTTCGTACGAGCAGTACTTC	CSANPPRASYEQYF
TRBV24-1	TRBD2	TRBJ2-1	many	TGTGCCACCAGTGATCAAGGGACTAGCGGGAGTTTATACAATGAGCAGTTCTTC	CATSDQGTSGSLYNEQFF
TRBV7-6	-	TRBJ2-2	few	TGTGCCAGCAGCCTCGTACAGGGGAACACCGGGGAGCTGTTTTTT	CASSLVQGNTGELFF
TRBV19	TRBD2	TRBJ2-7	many	TGTGCCAGCAGCATTAGCGGGAGCTCCTACGAGCAGTACTTC	CASSISGSSYEQYF
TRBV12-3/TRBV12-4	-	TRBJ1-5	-	TGTGCCAACGGTCGACAGCCCCAGCATTTT	CANGRQPQHF
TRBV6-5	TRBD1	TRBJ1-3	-	TGTGCCAGCAGTTATTCCTTCCGCAGACAGGGGTCGTGGGGAAACACCATATATTTT	CASSYSFRRQGSWGNTIYF
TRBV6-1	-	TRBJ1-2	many	TGTGCCAGCAGTGAAGCGCTACGGCTTAACTATGGCTACACCTTC	CASSEALRLNYGYTF
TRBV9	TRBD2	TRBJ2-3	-	TGTGCCAGCAGCGTAGGCAGCGGGGGGGCCATAGATACGCAGTATTTT	CASSVGSGGAIDTQYF
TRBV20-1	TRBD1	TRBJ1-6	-	TGCAGTGCTACAGGACAGGGAACCTATAATTCACCCCTCCACTTT	CSATGQGTYNSPLHF
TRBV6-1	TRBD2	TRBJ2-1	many	TGTGCCAGCAGTGGTCCTAGCGGAACTTTCTCAGTCTACAATGAGCAGTTCTTC	CASSGPSGTFSVYNEQFF
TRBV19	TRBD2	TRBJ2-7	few	TGTGCCAGTAGTATAGCGGGGGGGCTATACGAGCAGTACTTC	CASSIAGGLYEQYF
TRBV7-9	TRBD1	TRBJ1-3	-	TGTGCCAGCAGCTCTTACGGACAGGCCAACACCATATATTTT	CASSSYGQANTIYF
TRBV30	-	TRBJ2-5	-	TGTGCCTGGAGTGTACCTCGAGAGAGAGAGACCCAGTACTTC	CAWSVPRERETQYF
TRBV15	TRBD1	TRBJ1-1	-	TGTGCCACCAGCGGGGGACAGGGTATGGGGAACACTGAAGCTTTCTTT	CATSGGQGMGNTEAFF
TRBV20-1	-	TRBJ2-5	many	TGCAGTGCTAGTGTCGGGTGGGGAGAACAAGAGACCCAGTACTTC	CSASVGWGEQETQYF
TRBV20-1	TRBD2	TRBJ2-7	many	TGCAGTGCTAGAGATCCGGTGGGACTAGACTACGAGCAGTACTTC	CSARDPVGLDYEQYF
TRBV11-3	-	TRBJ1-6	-	TGTGCCAGCAGCACCCCCGGGGGGTTAGGGTCACCCCTCCACTTT	CASSTPGGLGSPLHF
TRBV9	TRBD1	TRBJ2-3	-	TGTGCCAGCAGCCGACAGGGGCACTCATCCGATACGCAGTATTTT	CASSRQGHSSDTQYF
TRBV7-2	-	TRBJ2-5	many	TGTGCCAGCAGCTTAGCGTCCTCTCGGGAGACCCAGTACTTC	CASSLASSRETQYF
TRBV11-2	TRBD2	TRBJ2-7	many	TGTGCCAGCAGCTTAGGGAGCGGGGGCTCCTACGAGCAGTACTTC	CASSLGSGGSYEQYF
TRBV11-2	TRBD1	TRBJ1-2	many	TGTGCCAGCAGCCACCGGGACAGAGACTATGGCTACACCTTC	CASSHRDRDYGYTF
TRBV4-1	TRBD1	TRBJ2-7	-	TGCGCCAGCAGCCGACCTCCGGGACAGGGGGCAGACGAGCAGTACTTC	CASSRPPGQGADEQYF
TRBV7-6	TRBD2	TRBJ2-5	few	TGTGCCAGCAGCCCCCAGCGGGGAACCCAGTACTTC	CASSPQRGTQYF
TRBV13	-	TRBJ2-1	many	TGTGCCAGCCAAACCGGGACTTTCTACAATGAGCAGTTCTTC	CASQTGTFYNEQFF
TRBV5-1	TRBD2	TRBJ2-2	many	TGCGCCAGCAGCTGGGGAGCGGGAGAGGCCGGGGAGCTGTTTTTT	CASSWGAGEAGELFF
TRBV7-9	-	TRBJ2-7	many	TGTGCCAGCACCCCGTCGTGGGACACCTCCTACGAGCAGTACTTC	CASTPSWDTSYEQYF
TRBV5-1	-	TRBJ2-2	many	TGCGCCAGCAGCTTGCCCGCCGCGAACACCGGGGAGCTGTTTTTT	CASSLPAANTGELFF
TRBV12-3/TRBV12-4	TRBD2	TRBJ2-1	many	TGTGCCAGCAGTTTAGTCCCAGCGGGAGGGCAGTTCTTC	CASSLVPAGGQFF
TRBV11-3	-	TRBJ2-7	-	TGTGCCAGCAGCCCTTCGGCCTGGGACGAGCAGTACTTC	CASSPSAWDEQYF
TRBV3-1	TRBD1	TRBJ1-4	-	TGTGCCAGCAGCCAAGATATCAGGGCAGGGGGCGAAAAACTGTTTTTT	CASSQDIRAGGEKLFF
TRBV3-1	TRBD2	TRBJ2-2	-	TGTGCCAGCAGCCAAGATTGGACGGGAGGAATGACCGGGGAGCTGTTTTTT	CASSQDWTGGMTGELFF
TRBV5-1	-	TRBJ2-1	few	TGCGCCAGCAGCCCTGGGGGGGCCGACAATGAGCAGTTCTTC	CASSPGGADNEQFF
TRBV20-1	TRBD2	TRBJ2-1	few	TGCAGTGCAACGCCGATACTAGCGGGGGGCCTCGATGAGCAGTTCTTC	CSATPILAGGLDEQFF